Described below is a single T cell receptor (beta chain) sequence and its context. The antigen remains unidentified. The same CDR3 arises from other DNA sequences in this sample as well. The sample belongs to a study of cytomegalovirus exposure and HLA in healthy donors. Despite likely unrecorded immune exposures, the donors were nominally healthy at the time of sampling. A multiplex PCR was run with 60 Vbeta primers and 13 Jbeta primers. The protocol was immunoSEQ multiplex PCR, while the TCRdb copy is restricted to in-frame clones and leaves out a portion. This sample has about 200,000 clones; roughly 80% occur once, and the top ten carry less than 3.5%. Notes on the study in general: For most TCR beta V segments, an earlier analysis put the productive rate at about 90% or about 30% of the time. HLA-A and HLA-B allele assignments for most subjects were reportedly predicted accurately using TCR beta sequences.

After removal of 4 bases from V and 3 bases from J, the junction contained 2 bases not matched to a gene. The CDR3 loop spans 14 amino acids. Germline values: CDR1 SGHRS, CDR2 YFSETQ. V usage is TRBV5-1 and J usage is TRBJ2-7, with TRBD2 identical over 12 bases. The receptor comes from a woman aged 25 to 39 in good health and CMV-seronegative. The sequenced sample was PBMCs. The CDR3 loop reads CASSVTSGSYEQYF. DNA of the CDR3: TGCGCCAGCAGCGTGACTAGCGGGAGCTACGAGCAGTACTTC.